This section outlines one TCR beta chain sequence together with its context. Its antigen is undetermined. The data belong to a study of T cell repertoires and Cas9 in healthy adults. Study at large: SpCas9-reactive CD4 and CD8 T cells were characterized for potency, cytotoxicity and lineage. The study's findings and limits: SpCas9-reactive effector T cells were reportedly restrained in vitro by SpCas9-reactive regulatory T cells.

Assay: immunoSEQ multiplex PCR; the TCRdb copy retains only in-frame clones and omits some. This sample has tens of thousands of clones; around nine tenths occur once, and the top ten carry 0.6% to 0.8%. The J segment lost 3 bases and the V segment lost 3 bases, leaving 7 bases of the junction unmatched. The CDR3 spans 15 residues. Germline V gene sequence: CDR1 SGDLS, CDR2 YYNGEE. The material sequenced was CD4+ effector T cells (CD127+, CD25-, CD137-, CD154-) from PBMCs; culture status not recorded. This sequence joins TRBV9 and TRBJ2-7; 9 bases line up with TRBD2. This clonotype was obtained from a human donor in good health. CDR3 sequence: CASSGGAGGFYEQYF. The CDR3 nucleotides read TGTGCCAGCAGCGGGGGAGCGGGGGGTTTCTACGAGCAGTACTTC.